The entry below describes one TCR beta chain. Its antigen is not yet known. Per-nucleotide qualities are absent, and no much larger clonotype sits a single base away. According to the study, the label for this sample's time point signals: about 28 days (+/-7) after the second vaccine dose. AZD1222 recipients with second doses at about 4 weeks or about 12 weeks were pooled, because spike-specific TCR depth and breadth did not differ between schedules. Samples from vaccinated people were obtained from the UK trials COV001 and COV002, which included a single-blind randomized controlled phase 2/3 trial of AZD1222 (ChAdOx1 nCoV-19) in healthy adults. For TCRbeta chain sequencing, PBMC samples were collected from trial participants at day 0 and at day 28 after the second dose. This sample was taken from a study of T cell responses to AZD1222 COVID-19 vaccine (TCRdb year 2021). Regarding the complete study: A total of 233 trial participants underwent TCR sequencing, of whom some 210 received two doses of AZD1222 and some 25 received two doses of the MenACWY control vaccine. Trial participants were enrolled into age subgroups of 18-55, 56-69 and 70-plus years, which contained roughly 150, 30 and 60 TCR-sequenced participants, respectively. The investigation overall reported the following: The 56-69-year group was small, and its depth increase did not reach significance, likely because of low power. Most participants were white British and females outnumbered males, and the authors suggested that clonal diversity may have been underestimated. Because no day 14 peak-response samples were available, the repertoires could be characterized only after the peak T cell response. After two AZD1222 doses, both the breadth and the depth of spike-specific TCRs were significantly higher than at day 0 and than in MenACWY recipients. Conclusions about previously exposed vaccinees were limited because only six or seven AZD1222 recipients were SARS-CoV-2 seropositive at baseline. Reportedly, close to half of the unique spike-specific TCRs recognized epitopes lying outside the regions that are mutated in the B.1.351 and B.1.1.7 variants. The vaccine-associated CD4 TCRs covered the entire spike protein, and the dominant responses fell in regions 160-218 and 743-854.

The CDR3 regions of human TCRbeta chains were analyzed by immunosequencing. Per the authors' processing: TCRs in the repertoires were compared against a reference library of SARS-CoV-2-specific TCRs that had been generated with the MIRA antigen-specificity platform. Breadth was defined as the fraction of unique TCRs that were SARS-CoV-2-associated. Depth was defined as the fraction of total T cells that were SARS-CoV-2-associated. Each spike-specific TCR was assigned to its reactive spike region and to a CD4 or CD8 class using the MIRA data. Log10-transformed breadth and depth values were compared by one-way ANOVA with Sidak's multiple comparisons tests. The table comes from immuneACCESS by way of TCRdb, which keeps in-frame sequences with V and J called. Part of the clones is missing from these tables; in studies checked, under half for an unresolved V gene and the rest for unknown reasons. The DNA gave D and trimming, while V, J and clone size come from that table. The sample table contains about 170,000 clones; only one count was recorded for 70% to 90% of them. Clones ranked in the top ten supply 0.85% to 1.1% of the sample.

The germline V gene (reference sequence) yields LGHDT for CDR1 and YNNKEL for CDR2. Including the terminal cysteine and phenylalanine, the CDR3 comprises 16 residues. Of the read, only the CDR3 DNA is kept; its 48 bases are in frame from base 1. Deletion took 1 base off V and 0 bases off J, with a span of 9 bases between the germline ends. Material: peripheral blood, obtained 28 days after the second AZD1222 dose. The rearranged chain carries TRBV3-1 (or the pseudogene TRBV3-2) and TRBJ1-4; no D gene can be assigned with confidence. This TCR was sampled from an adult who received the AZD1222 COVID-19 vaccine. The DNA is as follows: TGTGCCAGCAGCCAAGTTTTCGCTCCAACTAATGAAAAACTGTTTTTT. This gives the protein CASSQVFAPTNEKLFF.